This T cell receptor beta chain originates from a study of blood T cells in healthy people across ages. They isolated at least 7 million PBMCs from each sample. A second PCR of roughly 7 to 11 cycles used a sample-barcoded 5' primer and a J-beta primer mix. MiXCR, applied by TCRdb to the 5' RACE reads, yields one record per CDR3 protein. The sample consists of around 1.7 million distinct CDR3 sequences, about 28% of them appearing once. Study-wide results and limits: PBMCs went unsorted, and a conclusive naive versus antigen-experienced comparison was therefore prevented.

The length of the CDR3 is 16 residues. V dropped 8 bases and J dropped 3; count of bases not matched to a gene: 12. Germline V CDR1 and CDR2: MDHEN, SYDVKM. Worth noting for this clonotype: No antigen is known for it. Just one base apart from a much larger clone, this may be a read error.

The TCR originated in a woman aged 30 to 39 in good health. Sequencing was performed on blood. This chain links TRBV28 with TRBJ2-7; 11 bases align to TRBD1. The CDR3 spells CASGPAGTGGLYEQYF. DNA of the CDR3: TGTGCCAGCGGCCCAGCCGGGACAGGGGGTCTCTACGAGCAGTACTTC.